One and the same sample provided the 20 T cell receptor beta chains below, sequenced in a study of graft-versus-host responses after intestinal transplantation. Profiled with immunoSEQ multiplex PCR; TCRdb holds only in-frame clones, not every one. The sample lists 25,000 to 35,000 clones, roughly 83% occurring once. Their antigens remain unidentified. Sequencing was performed on unstimulated CD8+ T cells sorted from spleen or lymph node cells, taken before intestinal transplant. Receptors were obtained from a human donor who received an intestinal transplant.

The chain joins TRBV7-9 to TRBJ1-2; D uncertain. The CDR3 consists of 11 residues. Trimming left V 7 bases short and J 6 bases short, with 9 bases between. Looked up from germline, CDR1 is SEHNR and CDR2 is FQNEAQ (reference sequence). This CDR3 reads CASTKSDGYTF. CDR3 nucleotides: TGTGCCAGCACCAAATCGGATGGCTACACCTTC.

The chain links TRBV30 to TRBJ2-1; 9 nucleotides line up with TRBD1. Per the germline V gene, CDR1 is GTSNPN and CDR2 is SVGIG (reference sequence). J was trimmed by 7 bases and V by 3 bases; bases with no gene match: 13. The CDR3 runs to 16 residues. In nucleotides, the CDR3 is TGTGCCTGGAGCCTGGGGGGGACAGGGTACAGTAATGAGCAGTTCTTC. This encodes CAWSLGGTGYSNEQFF.

The J gene is TRBJ1-2, the V gene TRBV10-3; no clear D gene. CDR1 is ENHRY, CDR2 SYGVKD, per germline. The CDR3 totals 12 residues. Deletions cut 4 bases from V and 13 bases from J, with 16 bases between. Here the CDR3 reads CAISAHSRSGTF. The CDR3, as DNA: TGTGCCATCAGTGCCCACAGTCGAAGCGGCACCTTC.

V is TRBV2 and J is TRBJ2-1, with 7 bases lining up with TRBD2. CDR1 and CDR2 from the germline V gene are SNHLY and FYNNEI. The junction had 3 bases not matched to a gene; V was cut back by 11 bases and J by 2 bases. The CDR3 covers 12 residues. The CDR3 spells CARSGAYNEQFF. CDR3 in DNA: TGTGCCCGGAGCGGGGCCTACAATGAGCAGTTCTTC.

CDR3 coding DNA: TGTGCCAGCAGCCTGGACGAGGGCGGGGTCAACAATGAGCAGTTCTTC. Residues: CASSLDEGGVNNEQFF. The chain couples TRBV4-2 to TRBJ2-1, with D tentatively TRBD2 (6 bases). The V gene lost 4 bases and the J gene lost 5 bases, with 18 bases spanning the gap. This CDR3 contains 16 residues. Looked up from germline, CDR1 is LGHNA and CDR2 is YNFKEQ.

The rearrangement uses TRBV7-6 and TRBJ2-7, with 7 bases aligning to TRBD2. This CDR3 is 13 amino acids long. The ends lost 4 bases at V and 2 bases at J; junction bases unmatched: 2. The germline V gene encodes CDR1 SGHVS and CDR2 FNYEAQ. CDR3 protein: CASSSGGTYEQYF. CDR3 DNA sequence: TGTGCCAGCAGCTCCGGGGGGACCTACGAGCAGTACTTC.

In DNA, the CDR3 is TGCGCCAGCAGCTTTCCGGGAACCTCCTACAATGAGCAGTTCTTC. This gives the protein CASSFPGTSYNEQFF. The chain links TRBV5-1 to TRBJ2-1, with a tentative D call TRBD2 (5 bases). The CDR3 has 15 amino acids. Germline V lookup: CDR1 SGHRS, CDR2 YFSETQ. V was clipped by 2 bases and J by 0 bases, with 9 bases between them.

The gene calls are TRBV28 and TRBJ2-1; TRBD2 might be the D (6 bases). CDR1 MDHEN and CDR2 SYDVKM come from the germline V gene. V lost 5 bases to trimming and J lost 6 bases, with 14 bases between them. The CDR3 has 14 residues. The CDR3 protein is CASSQTSFVNEQFF. CDR3 coding DNA: TGTGCCAGCAGTCAGACTAGTTTTGTCAATGAGCAGTTCTTC. Filled out from reference TRBV28 and TRBJ2-1, the complete variable domain reads DVKVTQSSRYLVKRTGEKVFLECVQDMDHENMFWYRQDPGLGLRLIYFSYDVKMKEKGDIPEGYSVSREKKERFSLILESASTNQTSMYLCASSQTSFVNEQFFGPGTRLTVL.

V gene TRBV4-1 combines with J gene TRBJ2-7; 9 bases line up with TRBD2. The V segment lost 4 bases and the J segment 1 base; nucleotides outside the gene matches: 8. CDR3 length: 16 amino acids. The germline CDR1 and CDR2 sequences are MGHRA and YSYEKL. The CDR3 DNA reads as TGCGCCAGCAGCCCTTCTCTAGCGGGGCGTTCCTACGAGCAGTACTTC. Amino acids: CASSPSLAGRSYEQYF.

The V and J genes are TRBV7-6 and TRBJ2-3; a possible D gene is TRBD1 (5 bases). The ends were cut back, 5 bases at V and 1 base at J, with 13 bases in the middle. CDR1 and CDR2 from the germline V gene are SGHVS and FNYEAQ. The CDR3 extends over 15 amino acids. The CDR3 coding sequence is TGTGCCAGCAGCACACACGAAGGGGGCACAGATACGCAGTATTTT. Protein product: CASSTHEGGTDTQYF.

The rearrangement joins TRBV11-2 to TRBJ2-7; D perhaps matches TRBD1 (7 bases). CDR3 size: 15 residues. Trimming pared 1 base from V and 0 bases from J, leaving 10 bases between. CDR1 and CDR2 from the germline V gene are SGHAT and FQNNGV. The CDR3 region is CASSLAGGHSYEQYF. CDR3 nucleotides: TGTGCCAGCAGCTTAGCAGGGGGGCACTCCTACGAGCAGTACTTC.

This chain links TRBV27 with TRBJ2-3, with 7 bases aligning to TRBD2. This CDR3 comprises 15 residues. Unmatched junction bases numbered 8, after V lost 2 bases and J lost 6 bases. Germline lookup yields CDR1 MNHEY and CDR2 SMNVEV (reference sequence). CDR3 in DNA: TGTGCCAGCAGTTTAATCGGCGGGAGTTGGGATACGCAGTATTTT. Translation: CASSLIGGSWDTQYF.

Remarks on this clone: The sample has other DNA sequences that encode this CDR3 too. CDR3 coding DNA: TGCGCCAGCAGCTTGGCTCTAGACTCCTACGAGCAGTACTTC. This sequence encodes CASSLALDSYEQYF. This chain connects TRBV5-1 to TRBJ2-7, with no clear D. CDR1 and CDR2 (germline): SGHRS, YFSETQ. The CDR3 totals 14 residues. V was clipped by 0 bases and J by 0 bases, with 7 bases between them.

The chain couples TRBV29-1 to TRBJ1-2, with 7 bases aligning to TRBD1. Germline loops: CDR1 SQVTM, CDR2 ANQGSEA. V trimming: 2 bases; J trimming: 5 bases; junction bases outside the gene matches: 8. The CDR3 contains 14 residues. The DNA of the CDR3 is TGCAGCGTTGAACACACAGGGGCGGGGTATGGCTACACCTTC. Residues: CSVEHTGAGYGYTF.

A few counts support this clone. This chain links TRBV27 with TRBJ2-2, with 9 bases aligning to TRBD2. Germline-derived CDR1 and CDR2 are MNHEY and SMNVEV (reference sequence). CDR3 length: 13 amino acids. Trimming took 5 bases from V and 5 from J; bases not matched to a gene: 0. The chain's CDR3 is CASSLAGTGELFF. The CDR3 DNA sequence: TGTGCCAGCAGTCTAGCGGGAACCGGGGAGCTGTTTTTT.

This clone was seen only once. The chain recombines TRBV6-4 with TRBJ2-1, with TRBD1 matching over 8 bases. The V gene end was trimmed by 0 bases and the J gene end by 2 bases; junction bases not matched to a gene: 3. This CDR3 comprises 16 residues. CDR1 and CDR2 (germline): MRHNA, SNTAGT. The CDR3 DNA sequence: TGTGCCAGCAGTGACTCGGTGACAGGGGCCTACAATGAGCAGTTCTTC. This translates into CASSDSVTGAYNEQFF.

This rearrangement joins TRBV28 to TRBJ2-7; perhaps TRBD1 as D (6 bases). CDR1 and CDR2 (germline): MDHEN, SYDVKM. V lost 7 bases to trimming and J lost 6 bases, with 10 bases between them. The CDR3 has 11 residues. This chain's CDR3 is CASTRGSEQYF. The CDR3 DNA sequence: TGTGCCAGCACCAGGGGCTCCGAGCAGTACTTC.

The rearrangement links TRBV27 to TRBJ1-6, with a weak D call TRBD1 (6 bases). This CDR3 is 17 amino acids long. Trimming left V 5 bases short and J 13 bases short, with 27 bases between. The germline gives CDR1 MNHEY, CDR2 SMNVEV (reference sequence). The CDR3 DNA reads as TGTGCCAGCAGTCACAGGGATACGGCGGTGGGGCCTCGGCCCCTCCACTTT. It encodes CASSHRDTAVGPRPLHF.

This sequence joins TRBV6-5 and TRBJ1-2, with D hard to call. Germline loops: CDR1 MNHEY, CDR2 SVGAGI. This CDR3 comprises 16 residues. Trimming pared 0 bases from V and 0 bases from J, leaving 11 bases between. The CDR3 sequence: CASSYSTGFTNYGYTF. The CDR3 bases are TGTGCCAGCAGTTACTCGACCGGGTTTACTAACTATGGCTACACCTTC.

CDR3 nucleotides: TGTGCCAGCAGCTCGCCGGGACAGGGGGCGCGTAGCAATCAGCCCCAGCATTTT. Protein: CASSSPGQGARSNQPQHF. The J gene is TRBJ1-5, the V gene TRBV7-9; 12 nucleotides agree with TRBD1. The CDR3 runs to 18 residues. Germline V lookup: CDR1 SEHNR, CDR2 FQNEAQ (reference sequence). V shed 4 bases and J 0 bases; nucleotides not matched to a gene: 7.